The T cell receptor (beta chain) under discussion was sequenced for a study of Graves' ophthalmopathy and Graves' hyperthyroidism. V shed 4 bases and J shed 1 base, with 14 bases lying between them. The CDR3 is made up of 15 amino acids. CDR1 and CDR2 from the germline V gene are MNHEY and SMNVEV (reference sequence). Those donors who had ophthalmopathy presented with moderate-to-severe activity, a CAS of ≥3, a NOSPECS of ≥4 and a duration under 3 months. Excluded: other autoimmune disease, uncontrolled infection, pregnancy or lactation. TCR beta CDR3 regions were amplified from RNA transcripts. HTBI primers were employed in first-round RT-PCR, then a second-round multiplex PCR followed. TCRdb analysed the multiplex PCR reads with MiXCR anew, one entry per CDR3 protein. The table includes hundreds of thousands of distinct CDR3 sequences, around 14% detected once.

The sequenced sample was blood. The V call is TRBV27, the J call TRBJ2-7; D is possibly TRBD1 (6 bases). The receptor comes from a woman between 25 and 40 years old with Graves' ophthalmopathy. The CDR3 reads CASSSNVGASYEQYF. The CDR3 DNA follows: TGTGCCAGCAGTTCGAACGTGGGGGCTTCCTACGAGCAGTACTTC.